The clone carrying this T cell receptor (beta chain) came up many times. Its matching antigen is unknown. The CDR3 is 17 residues long. From germline, CDR1 is SGHRS and CDR2 YFSETQ. V lost 2 bases to trimming and J lost 6 bases; unmatched junction nucleotides: 13. The sample belongs to a study of regulatory T cells in long-lasting Graves disease. Study-level results: Not thyroid tissue but only peripheral blood was studied.

Sequencing libraries for TCR beta were prepared with iRepertoire HTBI primers and Arm-PCR of CDR3 regions. TCRdb itself ran the multiplex PCR reads through MiXCR, one entry per CDR3 protein. This sample yields some 350,000 distinct CDR3 sequences, of which about a sixth are seen a single time; about 19% belongs to the top ten. Time point in this sample: newly diagnosed GD, antithyroid drugs for less than 3 months. PBMCs provided the RNA from which the TCR library was made. These same data were also listed under a study on T cells in Graves' hyperthyroidism and ophthalmopathy.

This chain joins TRBV5-1 and TRBJ2-1; 8 positions agree with TRBD2. This TCR was recovered from a woman younger than 35 with Graves disease. The material sequenced was peripheral blood mononuclear cells (PBMCs), taken at new diagnosis, from a patient treated with antithyroid drugs. This chain's CDR3 is CASSLGSGTRRTNEQFF. The CDR3 DNA reads as TGCGCCAGCAGCTTAGGGTCGGGGACTAGGAGGACCAATGAGCAGTTCTTC.